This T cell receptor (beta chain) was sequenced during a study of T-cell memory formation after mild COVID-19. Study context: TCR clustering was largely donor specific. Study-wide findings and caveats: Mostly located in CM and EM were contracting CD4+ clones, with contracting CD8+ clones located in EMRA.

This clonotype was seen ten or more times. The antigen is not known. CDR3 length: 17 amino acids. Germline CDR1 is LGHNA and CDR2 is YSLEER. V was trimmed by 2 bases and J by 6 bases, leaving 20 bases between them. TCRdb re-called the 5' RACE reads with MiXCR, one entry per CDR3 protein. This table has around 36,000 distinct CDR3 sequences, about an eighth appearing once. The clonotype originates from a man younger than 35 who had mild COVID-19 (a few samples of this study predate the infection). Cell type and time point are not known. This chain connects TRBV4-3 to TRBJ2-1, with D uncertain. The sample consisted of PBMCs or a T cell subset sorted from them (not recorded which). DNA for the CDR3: TGCGCCAGCAGCCAAAGGTCGTTGAGATCCGGCGGCAATGAGCAGTTCTTC. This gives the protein CASSQRSLRSGGNEQFF.